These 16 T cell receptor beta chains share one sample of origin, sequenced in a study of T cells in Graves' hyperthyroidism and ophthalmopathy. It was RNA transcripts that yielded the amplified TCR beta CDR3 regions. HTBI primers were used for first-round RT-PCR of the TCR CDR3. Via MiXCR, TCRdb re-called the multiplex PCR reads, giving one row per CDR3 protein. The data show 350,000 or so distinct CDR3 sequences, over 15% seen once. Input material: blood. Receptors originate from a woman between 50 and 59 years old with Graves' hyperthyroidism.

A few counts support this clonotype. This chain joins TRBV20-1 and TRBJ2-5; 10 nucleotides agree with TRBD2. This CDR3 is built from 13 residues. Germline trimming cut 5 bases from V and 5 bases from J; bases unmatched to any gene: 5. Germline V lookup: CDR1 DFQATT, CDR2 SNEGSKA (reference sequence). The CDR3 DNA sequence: TGCAGTGCTGGAGCGGGGGGGCGGGAGACCCAGTACTTC. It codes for CSAGAGGRETQYF.

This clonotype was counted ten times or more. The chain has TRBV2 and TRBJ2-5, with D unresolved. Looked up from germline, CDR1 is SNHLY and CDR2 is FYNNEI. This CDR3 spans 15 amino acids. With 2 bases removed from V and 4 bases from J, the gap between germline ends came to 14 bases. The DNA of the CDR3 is TGTGCCAGCAGTGAAACCGTTATATTGGGAGAGACCCAGTACTTC. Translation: CASSETVILGETQYF.

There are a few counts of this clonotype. CDR3: CASSVEDRGYQETQYF. The CDR3 nucleotides are TGTGCCAGCAGCGTAGAGGACAGGGGGTACCAAGAGACCCAGTACTTC. V gene TRBV9 combines with J gene TRBJ2-5; TRBD1 aligns across 10 bases. J gave up 0 bases and V 0 bases, and 2 bases lay outside the gene matches. Per germline, CDR1 SGDLS and CDR2 YYNGEE. CDR3 length equals 16 residues.

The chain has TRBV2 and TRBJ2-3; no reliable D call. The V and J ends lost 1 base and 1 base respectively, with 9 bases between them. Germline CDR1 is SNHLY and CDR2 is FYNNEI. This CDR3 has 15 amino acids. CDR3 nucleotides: TGTGCCAGCAGTGAAGGGGGTTCACGCACAGATACGCAGTATTTT. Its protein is CASSEGGSRTDTQYF.

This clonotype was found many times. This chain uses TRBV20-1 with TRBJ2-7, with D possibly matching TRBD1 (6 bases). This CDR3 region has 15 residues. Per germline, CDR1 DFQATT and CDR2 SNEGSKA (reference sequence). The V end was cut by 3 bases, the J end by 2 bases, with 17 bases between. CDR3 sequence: CSASLARGATYEQYF. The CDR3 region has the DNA TGCAGTGCTAGCCTGGCCAGGGGCGCTACCTACGAGCAGTACTTC.

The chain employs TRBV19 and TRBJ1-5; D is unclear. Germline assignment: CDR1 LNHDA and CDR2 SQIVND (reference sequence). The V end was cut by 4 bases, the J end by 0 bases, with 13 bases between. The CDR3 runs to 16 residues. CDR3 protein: CASSRRVWNSNQPQHF. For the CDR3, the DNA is TGTGCCAGTAGTAGGAGGGTCTGGAATAGCAATCAGCCCCAGCATTTT.

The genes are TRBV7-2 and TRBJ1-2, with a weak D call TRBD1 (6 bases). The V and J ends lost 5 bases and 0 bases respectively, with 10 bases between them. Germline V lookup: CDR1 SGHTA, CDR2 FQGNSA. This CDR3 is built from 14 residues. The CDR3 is CASSAWTANYGYTF. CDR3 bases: TGTGCCAGCAGCGCCTGGACAGCTAACTATGGCTACACCTTC. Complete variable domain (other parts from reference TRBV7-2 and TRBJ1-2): GAGVSQSPSNKVTEKGKDVELRCDPISGHTALYWYRQSLGQGLEFLIYFQGNSAPDKSGLPSDRFSAERTGGSVSTLTIQRTQQEDSAVYLCASSAWTANYGYTFGSGTRLTVV.

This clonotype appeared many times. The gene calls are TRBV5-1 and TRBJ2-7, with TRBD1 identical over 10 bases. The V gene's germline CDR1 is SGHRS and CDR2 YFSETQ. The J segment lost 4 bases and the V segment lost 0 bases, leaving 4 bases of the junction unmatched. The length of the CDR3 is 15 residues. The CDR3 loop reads CASSLVGTGEYEQYF. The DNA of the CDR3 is TGCGCCAGCAGCTTGGTAGGGACAGGGGAATACGAGCAGTACTTC.

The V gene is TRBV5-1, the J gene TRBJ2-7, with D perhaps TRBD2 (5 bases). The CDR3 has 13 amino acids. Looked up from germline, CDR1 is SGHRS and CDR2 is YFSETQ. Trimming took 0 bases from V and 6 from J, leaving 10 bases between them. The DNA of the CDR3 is TGCGCCAGCAGCTTGGCGGGGTCCAGCGAGCAGTACGTC. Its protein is CASSLAGSSEQYV.

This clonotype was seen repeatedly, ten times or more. The CDR3 sequence is CASSLTGGTDTQYF. Here the CDR3 DNA reads TGTGCCAGCAGCTTAACAGGGGGCACAGATACGCAGTATTTT. The rearrangement links TRBV7-3 to TRBJ2-3; D might be TRBD1 (5 bases). V dropped 0 bases and J dropped 1 base, with 5 bases sitting between them. The CDR3 contains 14 residues. CDR1 is SGHTA, CDR2 FQGTGA, per germline. Full variable domain (remainder filled in from reference TRBV7-3 and TRBJ2-3): GAGVSQTPSNKVTEKGKYVELRCDPISGHTALYWYRQSLGQGPEFLIYFQGTGAADDSGLPNDRFFAVRPEGSVSTLKIQRTERGDSAVYLCASSLTGGTDTQYFGPGTRLTVL.

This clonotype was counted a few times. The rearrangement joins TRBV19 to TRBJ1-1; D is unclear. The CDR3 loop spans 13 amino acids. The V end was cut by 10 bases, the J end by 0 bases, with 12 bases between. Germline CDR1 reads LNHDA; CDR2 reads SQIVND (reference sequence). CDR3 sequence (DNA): TGTGCCATTTCGGAGAATTTGAACACTGAAGCTTTCTTT. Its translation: CAISENLNTEAFF.

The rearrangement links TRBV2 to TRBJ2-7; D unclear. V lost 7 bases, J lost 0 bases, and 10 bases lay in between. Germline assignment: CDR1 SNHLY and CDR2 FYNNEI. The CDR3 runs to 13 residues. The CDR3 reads CASNSFTSYEQYF. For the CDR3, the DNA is TGTGCCAGCAACAGTTTTACCTCCTACGAGCAGTACTTC.

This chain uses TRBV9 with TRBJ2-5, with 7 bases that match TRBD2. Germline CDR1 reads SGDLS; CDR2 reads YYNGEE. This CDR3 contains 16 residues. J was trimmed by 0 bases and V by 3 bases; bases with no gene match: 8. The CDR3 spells CASSAPGGGDQETQYF. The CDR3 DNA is TGTGCCAGCAGCGCCCCTGGGGGAGGGGACCAAGAGACCCAGTACTTC. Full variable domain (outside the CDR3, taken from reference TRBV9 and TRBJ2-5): DSGVTQTPKHLITATGQRVTLRCSPRSGDLSVYWYQQSLDQGLQFLIQYYNGEERAKGNILERFSAQQFPDLHSELNLSSLELGDSALYFCASSAPGGGDQETQYFGPGTRLLVL.

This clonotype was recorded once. The CDR3 spells CASSRAFPRGPGTEAFF. The CDR3 region has the DNA TGCGCCAGCAGCCGAGCCTTTCCCAGGGGGCCAGGCACTGAAGCTTTCTTT. The rearrangement links TRBV4-1 to TRBJ1-1; 8 nucleotides match TRBD1. The trim removed 4 bases at V and 4 bases at J, leaving 14 bases unmatched. Germline CDR1 MGHRA, CDR2 YSYEKL. The CDR3 totals 17 residues.

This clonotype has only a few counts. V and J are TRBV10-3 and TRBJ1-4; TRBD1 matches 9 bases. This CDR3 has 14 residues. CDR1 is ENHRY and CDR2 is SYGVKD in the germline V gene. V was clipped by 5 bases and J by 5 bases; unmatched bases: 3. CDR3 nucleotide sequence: TGTGCCATCAGTCATGGACAGGGGAATGAAAAACTGTTTTTT. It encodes CAISHGQGNEKLFF.

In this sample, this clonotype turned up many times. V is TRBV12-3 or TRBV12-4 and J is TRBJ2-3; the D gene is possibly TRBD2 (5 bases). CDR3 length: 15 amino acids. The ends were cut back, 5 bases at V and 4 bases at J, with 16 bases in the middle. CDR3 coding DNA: TGTGCCAGCAGTACTCTAGCTTCCGTCCCAGATACGCAGTATTTT. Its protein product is CASSTLASVPDTQYF.